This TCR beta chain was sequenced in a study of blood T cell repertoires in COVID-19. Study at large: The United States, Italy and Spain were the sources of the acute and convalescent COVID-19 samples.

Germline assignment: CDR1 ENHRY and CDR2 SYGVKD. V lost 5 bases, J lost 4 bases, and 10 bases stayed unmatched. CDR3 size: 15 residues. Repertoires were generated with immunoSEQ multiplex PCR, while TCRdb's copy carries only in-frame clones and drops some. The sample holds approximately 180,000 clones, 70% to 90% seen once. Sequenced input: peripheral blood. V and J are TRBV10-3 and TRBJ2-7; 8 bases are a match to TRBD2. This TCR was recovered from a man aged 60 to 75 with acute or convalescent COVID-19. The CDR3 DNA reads TGTGCCATCAGTTCCGCCGCGGGAGGTGTGTACGAGCAGTACTTC. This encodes CAISSAAGGVYEQYF.